This is a list of T cell receptor beta chains from one sample in a study of blood T cell repertoires in COVID-19. TCRdb keeps only in-frame clones here, not all; method: immunoSEQ multiplex PCR. The sample includes 210,000 or so clones, around 82% of them seen just once. The sequenced material came from peripheral blood. The origin of the receptors is a woman between 40 and 50 years old with acute or convalescent COVID-19. CDR3s include the opening cysteine and the closing phenylalanine or tryptophan. A D gene is named only where the DNA matches it firmly. Clone sizes are given selectively: once, few, many, or a class where the clone is expanded.

v_call: TRBV3-1/TRBV3-2
clone_size: NA
d_call: NA
j_call: TRBJ1-1
cdr3_aa: CASSQSGVMNTEAFF
cdr3_nt: TGTGCCAGCAGCCAATCAGGGGTTATGAACACTGAAGCTTTCTTT

v_call: TRBV13
clone_size: NA
d_call: NA
j_call: TRBJ1-1
cdr3_aa: CASSLSGEGNTEAFF
cdr3_nt: TGTGCCAGCAGCTTATCAGGGGAGGGGAACACTGAAGCTTTCTTT

v_call: TRBV30
clone_size: NA
d_call: NA
j_call: TRBJ2-2
cdr3_aa: CAWRRLEVRAGELFF
cdr3_nt: TGTGCCTGGAGGAGGCTAGAGGTCAGGGCCGGGGAGCTGTTTTTT

v_call: TRBV3-1/TRBV3-2
clone_size: once
d_call: NA
j_call: TRBJ1-4
cdr3_aa: CASSQVGGGGNEKLFF
cdr3_nt: TGTGCCAGCAGCCAAGTCGGCGGGGGAGGGAATGAAAAACTGTTTTTT

v_call: TRBV5-6
clone_size: NA
d_call: NA
j_call: TRBJ1-2
cdr3_aa: CASSPWGQRTYNYGYTF
cdr3_nt: TGTGCCAGCAGCCCTTGGGGGCAGCGAACTTATAACTATGGCTACACCTTC

v_call: TRBV19
clone_size: NA
d_call: TRBD1
j_call: TRBJ1-5
cdr3_aa: CASSIQGENQPQHF
cdr3_nt: TGTGCCAGTAGTATTCAGGGGGAGAATCAGCCCCAGCATTTT

v_call: TRBV3-1/TRBV3-2
clone_size: NA
d_call: TRBD2
j_call: TRBJ2-1
cdr3_aa: CASSQEEGLELYNEQFF
cdr3_nt: TGTGCCAGCAGCCAAGAAGAGGGACTAGAACTGTACAATGAGCAGTTCTTC

v_call: TRBV4-1
clone_size: NA
d_call: NA
j_call: TRBJ1-1
cdr3_aa: CASSQDENSEAFF
cdr3_nt: TGCGCCAGCAGCCAAGATGAGAATTCTGAAGCTTTCTTT

v_call: TRBV9
clone_size: NA
d_call: NA
j_call: TRBJ1-5
cdr3_aa: CASSVEGGGNQPQHF
cdr3_nt: TGTGCCAGCAGCGTAGAAGGGGGTGGCAATCAGCCCCAGCATTTT

v_call: TRBV20-1
clone_size: NA
d_call: NA
j_call: TRBJ2-3
cdr3_aa: CSASLGGRGDTQYF
cdr3_nt: TGCAGTGCTAGTCTCGGGGGCAGGGGGGATACGCAGTATTTT

v_call: TRBV28
clone_size: once
d_call: NA
j_call: TRBJ2-7
cdr3_aa: CASSLLARVYEQYF
cdr3_nt: TGTGCCAGCAGTTTATTAGCGCGGGTGTACGAGCAGTACTTC

v_call: TRBV9
clone_size: NA
d_call: TRBD1
j_call: TRBJ1-2
cdr3_aa: CASSAGTGGDYGYTF
cdr3_nt: TGTGCCAGCAGCGCGGGGACAGGGGGGGACTATGGCTACACCTTC

v_call: TRBV4-1
clone_size: NA
d_call: TRBD2
j_call: TRBJ2-1
cdr3_aa: CASSQEVLAGGSNEQFF
cdr3_nt: TGCGCCAGCAGCCAAGAAGTACTAGCGGGGGGTTCTAATGAGCAGTTCTTC

v_call: TRBV6-4
clone_size: NA
d_call: NA
j_call: TRBJ1-1
cdr3_aa: CASSGTQGTAFF
cdr3_nt: TGTGCCAGCAGTGGAACCCAGGGCACGGCTTTCTTT

v_call: TRBV27
clone_size: NA
d_call: TRBD1
j_call: TRBJ1-2
cdr3_aa: CASSLGQGMGYTF
cdr3_nt: TGTGCCAGCAGCTTGGGACAGGGAATGGGCTACACCTTC

v_call: TRBV29-1
clone_size: NA
d_call: NA
j_call: TRBJ1-2
cdr3_aa: CSVAGQFYGYTF
cdr3_nt: TGCAGCGTTGCCGGACAGTTCTATGGCTACACCTTC

v_call: TRBV2
clone_size: NA
d_call: NA
j_call: TRBJ1-4
cdr3_aa: CASTRLAGASEKLFF
cdr3_nt: TGTGCCAGCACCCGTCTGGCAGGGGCAAGCGAAAAACTGTTTTTT